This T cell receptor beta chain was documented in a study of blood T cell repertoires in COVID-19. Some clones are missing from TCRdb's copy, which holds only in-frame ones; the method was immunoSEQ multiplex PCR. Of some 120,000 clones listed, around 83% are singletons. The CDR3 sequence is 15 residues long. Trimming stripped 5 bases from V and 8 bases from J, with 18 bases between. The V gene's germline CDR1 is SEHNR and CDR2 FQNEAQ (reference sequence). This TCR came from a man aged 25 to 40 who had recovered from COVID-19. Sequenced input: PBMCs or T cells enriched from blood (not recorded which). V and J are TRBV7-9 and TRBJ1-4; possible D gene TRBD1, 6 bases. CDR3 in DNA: TGTGCCAGCAGCCTCGCGGGGGGCGATCCGGAAAAACTGTTTTTT. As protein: CASSLAGGDPEKLFF.